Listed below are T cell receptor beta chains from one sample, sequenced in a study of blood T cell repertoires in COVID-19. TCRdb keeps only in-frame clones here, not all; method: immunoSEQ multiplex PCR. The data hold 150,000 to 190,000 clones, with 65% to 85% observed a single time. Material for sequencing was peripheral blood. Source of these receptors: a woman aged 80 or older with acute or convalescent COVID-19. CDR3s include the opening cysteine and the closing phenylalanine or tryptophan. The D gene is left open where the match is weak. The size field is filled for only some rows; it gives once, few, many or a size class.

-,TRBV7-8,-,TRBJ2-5,CASSLVSGGETQYF,TGTGCCAGCAGCTTAGTTTCAGGGGGGGAGACCCAGTACTTC
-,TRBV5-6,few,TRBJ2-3,CASSLEHGGRRTDTQYF,TGTGCCAGCAGCTTGGAACACGGGGGGCGCCGAACAGATACGCAGTATTTT
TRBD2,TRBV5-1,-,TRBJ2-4,CASSPRTSGTKNIQYF,TGCGCCAGCAGTCCCAGGACTAGCGGGACCAAAAACATTCAGTACTTC
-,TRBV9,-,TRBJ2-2,CASSVVARGDTGELFF,TGTGCCAGCAGCGTAGTTGCCAGGGGGGACACCGGGGAGCTGTTTTTT
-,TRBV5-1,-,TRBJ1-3,CASSFDSGNTIYF,TGCGCCAGCAGCTTCGACAGTGGAAACACCATATATTTT
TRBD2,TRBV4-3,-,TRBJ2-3,CASSQDRDYFTDTQYF,TGCGCCAGCAGCCAAGATCGGGACTATTTCACAGATACGCAGTATTTT
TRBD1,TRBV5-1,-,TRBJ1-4,CASSRGQGSLFF,TGCGCCAGCAGCCGGGGACAGGGTTCACTGTTTTTT
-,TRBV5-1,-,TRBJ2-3,CASSLGHADTQYF,TGCGCCAGCAGCTTGGGTCATGCAGATACGCAGTATTTT
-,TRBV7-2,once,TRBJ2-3,CASSLYGDTQYF,TGTGCCAGCAGCCTATATGGTGATACGCAGTATTTT
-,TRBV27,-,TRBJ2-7,CASSLAPQGGSEQYF,TGTGCCAGCAGTTTGGCTCCGCAGGGGGGTTCCGAGCAGTACTTC
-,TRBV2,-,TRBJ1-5,CASSEGETVNQPQHF,TGTGCCAGCAGTGAAGGAGAGACAGTGAATCAGCCCCAGCATTTT
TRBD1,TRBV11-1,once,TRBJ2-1,CASSLRDRVSYNEQFF,TGTGCCAGCAGCTTAAGAGACAGGGTCTCCTACAATGAGCAGTTCTTC
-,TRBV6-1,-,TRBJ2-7,CASSEGVQGAYEQYF,TGTGCCAGCAGTGAAGGCGTACAGGGAGCCTACGAGCAGTACTTC
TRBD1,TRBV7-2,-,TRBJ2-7,CASRPTGATPYEQYF,TGTGCCAGCAGGCCGACAGGGGCGACCCCCTACGAGCAGTACTTC
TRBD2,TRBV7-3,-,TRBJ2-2,CASSKGLGNTGELFF,TGTGCCAGCAGCAAGGGACTAGGGAACACCGGGGAGCTGTTTTTT
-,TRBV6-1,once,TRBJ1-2,CASSESGQYGYTF,TGTGCCAGCAGTGAAAGTGGGCAGTATGGCTACACCTTC